This T cell receptor (beta chain) was observed in a study of neurological immune-mediated disorders. Study-wide results and limits: Healthy controls had more TCR clonal expansion than multiple sclerosis, which showed the least, whereas HTLV-1-associated myelopathy showed the most. The study phylogenetically grouped the repertoires of 18 of 34 multiple sclerosis patients into one related-CDR3 cluster, a possible signature.

Synthesis of cDNA was performed by 5'RACE using 10-nucleotide random UMIs. TCRdb independently ran MiXCR on the 5' RACE reads; one entry per CDR3 protein. The top ten clones hold 7% of a sample with about 25,000 distinct CDR3 sequences, around 3.4% of them seen once. In this sample, this clonotype turned up many times. Its antigen is as yet unknown. With 6 bases removed from V and 4 bases from J, the gap between germline ends came to 16 bases. The CDR3 runs 14 residues. Germline V gene lookup returns CDR1 DFQATT and CDR2 SNEGSKA (reference sequence). The source is a woman in her 30s with multiple sclerosis. The material sequenced was PBMCs. The V gene is TRBV20-1, the J gene TRBJ2-1; perhaps TRBD2 as D (5 bases). CDR3 nucleotide sequence: TGCAGTGCCTCTCTGGGTAGGGAGTACAATGAGCAGTTCTTC. The encoded protein is CSASLGREYNEQFF.